This entry lists 5 T cell receptor beta chains sequenced from one sample in a study of beta chain features in type 1 diabetes. Study-level points and caveats: For Type 1 diabetes patients, all four CD4+ subsets carried TCRB CDR3s that were moderately but significantly shorter.

No antigens are known for them. Investigators reverse transcribed all isolated RNA, so they sequenced expressed TCRB transcripts. Profiled with immunoSEQ multiplex PCR; TCRdb holds only in-frame clones, not every one. This table holds about 99,000 clones, under 30% found once. Material: central memory CD4+ T cells from blood. These receptors were obtained from a woman aged 18-29 years with type 1 diabetes.

The chain recombines TRBV19 with TRBJ2-3; D possibly corresponds to TRBD2 (6 bases). CDR3 size: 14 residues. Trimming removed 1 base at V and 8 bases at J, with 13 bases between. Per germline, CDR1 LNHDA and CDR2 SQIVND (reference sequence). The DNA for the CDR3 is TGTGCCAGTAGTATAGGACTAGGCGTTGGTACGCAGTATTTT. This sequence encodes CASSIGLGVGTQYF. The complete variable domain, with remaining parts taken from reference TRBV19 and TRBJ2-3, reads DGGITQSPKYLFRKEGQNVTLSCEQNLNHDAMYWYRQDPGQGLRLIYYSQIVNDFQKGDIAEGYSVSREKKESFPLTVTSAQKNPTAFYLCASSIGLGVGTQYFGPGTRLTVL.

A note on this clone: Other DNA sequences in this sample translate to the same CDR3. The J gene is TRBJ1-2, the V gene TRBV30; no clear D gene. From germline, CDR1 is GTSNPN and CDR2 SVGIG (reference sequence). The CDR3 consists of 13 residues. Deletions cut 0 bases from V and 0 bases from J, with 5 bases between. The CDR3: CAWSVSANYGYTF. DNA for the CDR3: TGTGCCTGGAGTGTTAGTGCTAACTATGGCTACACCTTC.

This clone has only a few counts. Within the sample, other DNA sequences also encode this same CDR3. The rearrangement links TRBV29-1 to TRBJ2-3, with 9 bases aligning to TRBD1. Unmatched junction bases numbered 2, after V lost 7 bases and J lost 3 bases. Germline-derived CDR1 and CDR2 are SQVTM and ANQGSEA. The CDR3 has 12 amino acids. Here the CDR3 reads CSGGQGTDTQYF. In DNA, the CDR3 is TGCAGCGGCGGACAGGGGACAGATACGCAGTATTTT.

In this sample, this clone turned up a few times. The chain carries TRBV7-8 and TRBJ1-1; D is undetermined. The length of the CDR3 is 13 residues. The V end lost 2 bases, the J end lost 3 bases, and 7 bases lay between the germline ends. Germline CDR1 and CDR2: SGHVS and FQNEAQ. The CDR3, as DNA: TGTGCCAGCAGCTTAAATCTAGACACTGAAGCTTTCTTT. This sequence encodes CASSLNLDTEAFF. Based on the CDR3 plus reference TRBV7-8 and TRBJ1-1, the full variable domain is GAGVSQSPRYKVAKRGQDVALRCDPISGHVSLFWYQQALGQGPEFLTYFQNEAQLDKSGLPSDRFFAERPEGSVSTLKIQRTQQEDSAVYLCASSLNLDTEAFFGQGTRLTVV.

This clone has only one observation. This chain joins TRBV7-2 and TRBJ2-1; 7 bases are a match to TRBD2. This CDR3 is 15 amino acids long. Germline V gene data show CDR1 as SGHTA and CDR2 as FQGNSA. Trimming cost V 5 bases and J 6 bases; bases outside gene matches: 10. The CDR3 here is CASSPRGTTPNEQFF. In DNA form, the CDR3 reads TGTGCCAGCAGCCCCCGGGGGACTACTCCCAATGAGCAGTTCTTC.